One sample yielded the 19 T cell receptor beta chains listed below, sequenced in a study of T cell responses to AZD1222 COVID-19 vaccine. Clones were read by immunoSEQ multiplex PCR, and TCRdb kept only the in-frame ones, dropping some. The sample lists tens of thousands of clones; around 73% were seen once. The input for sequencing was peripheral blood, taken on day 0 of AZD1222 vaccination. All receptors come from an adult in good health.

The chain carries TRBV3-1 (or the pseudogene TRBV3-2) and TRBJ2-7, with a possible D match to TRBD1 (6 bases). Germline V CDR1 and CDR2: LGHDT, YNNKEL (reference sequence). This CDR3 region has 15 residues. Trimming stripped 4 bases from V and 3 bases from J, with 16 bases between. Written as DNA, the CDR3 is TGTGCCAGCAGCCCCGGCAGCCCCAGGGGCTACGAGCAGTACTTC. Its protein is CASSPGSPRGYEQYF.

This chain connects TRBV5-1 to TRBJ2-7, with D possibly being TRBD1 (6 bases). Germline loops: CDR1 SGHRS, CDR2 YFSETQ. Trimming stripped 4 bases from V and 3 bases from J, with 14 bases between. The CDR3 is made up of 14 amino acids. The CDR3 bases are TGCGCCAGCAGCGTACAGGGTGTGGACTACGAGCAGTACTTC. Protein: CASSVQGVDYEQYF.

Written as DNA, the CDR3 is TGTGCCAGCAGCTCCAATAGACGGTACAATGAGCAGTTCTTC. Translation: CASSSNRRYNEQFF. The chain employs TRBV11-2 and TRBJ2-1; D gene unclear. The CDR3 consists of 14 residues. Germline V lookup: CDR1 SGHAT, CDR2 FQNNGV. The V end was cut by 4 bases, the J end by 4 bases, with 11 bases between.

The V gene is TRBV4-2, the J gene TRBJ1-4, with 11 bases that match TRBD1. The length of the CDR3 is 15 residues. V gave up 2 bases and J gave up 6 bases; unmatched junction bases: 2. Germline V CDR1 and CDR2: LGHNA, YNFKEQ. The chain's CDR3 is CASSQRDRGDEKLFF. For the CDR3, the DNA is TGTGCCAGCAGCCAAAGGGACAGGGGGGATGAAAAACTGTTTTTT.

This chain's CDR3 is CASSLVASPFNEQFF. The CDR3 coding sequence is TGCGCCAGCAGCTTGGTAGCTAGTCCCTTCAATGAGCAGTTCTTC. The rearrangement links TRBV5-1 to TRBJ2-1; D is unclear. The germline CDR1 and CDR2 sequences are SGHRS and YFSETQ. This CDR3 spans 15 amino acids. The V gene lost 0 bases and the J gene lost 6 bases, with 13 bases spanning the gap.

This chain connects TRBV5-1 to TRBJ2-7; TRBD1 agrees at 9 bases. This CDR3 has 16 amino acids. Germline CDR1 and CDR2: SGHRS and YFSETQ. V was pared by 0 bases and J by 4 bases, with 8 bases of the junction left unmatched. CDR3 sequence reads: CASSLALLDRGYEQYF. The CDR3 DNA is TGCGCCAGCAGCTTGGCATTATTGGACAGGGGTTACGAGCAGTACTTC.

This chain connects TRBV28 to TRBJ1-4; D is unclear. The V gene's germline CDR1 is MDHEN and CDR2 SYDVKM. The V gene lost 2 bases and the J gene lost 2 bases, with 12 bases spanning the gap. The CDR3 loop spans 16 amino acids. The CDR3 here is CASSLARFWTNEKLFF. DNA of the CDR3: TGTGCCAGCAGTTTAGCCCGATTCTGGACTAATGAAAAACTGTTTTTT.

CDR3 sequence: CASSLNGPRTGVNYGYTF. The CDR3 DNA is TGTGCCAGCAGTTTAAATGGCCCTCGGACAGGCGTTAACTATGGCTACACCTTC. The rearrangement uses TRBV27 and TRBJ1-2, with 7 bases lining up with TRBD1. From germline, CDR1 is MNHEY and CDR2 SMNVEV (reference sequence). V lost 2 bases and J lost 1; bases outside the gene matches: 13. The CDR3 is 18 amino acids.

Written as DNA, the CDR3 is TGTGCCAGCAGCTTGGCAGGGAGGTTTAACTATGGCTACACCTTC. It translates to CASSLAGRFNYGYTF. The V gene is TRBV5-8, the J gene TRBJ1-2; tentatively, D is TRBD1 (5 bases). V was clipped by 0 bases and J by 1 base, with 10 bases between them. Germline lookup yields CDR1 SGHTS and CDR2 YDEGEE. This CDR3 spans 15 amino acids.

CDR3: CASGTGMESPLHF. DNA for the CDR3: TGTGCCAGCGGAACAGGGATGGAGTCACCCCTCCACTTT. The V and J genes are TRBV7-2 and TRBJ1-6, with D possibly being TRBD1 (6 bases). Germline CDR1 reads SGHTA; CDR2 reads FQGNSA. The length of the CDR3 is 13 residues. The V and J ends lost 8 bases and 10 bases respectively, with 15 bases between them.

A single count supports this clone. The chain joins TRBV14 to TRBJ2-7, with TRBD2 matching 10 bases. Per the germline V gene, CDR1 is SGHDN and CDR2 is FVKESK. The trim removed 4 bases at V and 8 bases at J, leaving 11 bases unmatched. The CDR3 length is 15 residues. The CDR3 region has the DNA TGTGCCAGCAGCCCGATACTAGCGGGAACGCCTCAGCAGTACTTC. Its translation is CASSPILAGTPQQYF. Variable domain in full (rest from reference TRBV14 and TRBJ2-7): EAGVTQFPSHSVIEKGQTVTLRCDPISGHDNLYWYRRVMGKEIKFLLHFVKESKQDESGMPNNRFLAERTGGTYSTLKVQPAELEDSGVYFCASSPILAGTPQQYFGPGTRLTVT.

J is TRBJ2-7 and V is TRBV11-2; 9 bases are shared with TRBD1. CDR1 is SGHAT, CDR2 FQNNGV, per germline. This CDR3 region has 15 residues. The V and J ends lost 5 bases and 6 bases, in that order; junction bases with no gene match: 11. CDR3 in amino acids: CASSTYRGRTSEQYF. DNA of the CDR3: TGTGCCAGCAGCACTTACAGGGGGCGCACGAGCGAGCAGTACTTC.

The V call is TRBV4-1, the J call TRBJ2-3, with 11 bases aligning to TRBD1. J was trimmed by 5 bases and V by 1 base; bases with no gene match: 5. CDR1 is MGHRA, CDR2 YSYEKL, per germline. The CDR3 consists of 16 residues. Here the CDR3 DNA reads TGCGCCAGCAGCCAAGCTAGGACAGGGGGCGTAGATACGCAGTATTTT. Its protein product is CASSQARTGGVDTQYF.

This chain uses TRBV3-1 (or the pseudogene TRBV3-2) with TRBJ2-5, with 10 bases lining up with TRBD2. Trimming removed 7 bases from V and 5 bases from J; junction bases left unmatched: 16. Germline V gene data show CDR1 as LGHDT and CDR2 as YNNKEL (reference sequence). This CDR3 is 17 amino acids long. CDR3 coding DNA: TGTGCCAGCACCCCCGAAAGGAGCGGGAGGGCCGGGGAGACCCAGTACTTC. Its translation is CASTPERSGRAGETQYF.

Here the CDR3 reads CASSSQRTGFEGYTF. CDR3 in DNA: TGTGCCAGCAGCTCTCAAAGGACAGGGTTTGAGGGCTACACCTTC. This rearrangement joins TRBV27 to TRBJ1-2, with 8 bases identical to TRBD1. The CDR3 covers 15 residues. Germline values: CDR1 MNHEY, CDR2 SMNVEV (reference sequence). After removal of 6 bases from V and 8 bases from J, the junction contained 14 bases not matched to a gene.

This sequence joins TRBV6-5 and TRBJ1-2, with a weak D call TRBD1 (5 bases). Deletions cut 2 bases from V and 2 bases from J, with 15 bases between. The CDR3 runs to 16 residues. The germline gives CDR1 MNHEY, CDR2 SVGAGI. The CDR3 spells CASSYPPGHRNYGYTF. CDR3 bases: TGTGCCAGCAGTTACCCCCCAGGGCACAGGAACTATGGCTACACCTTC.

This chain connects TRBV7-9 to TRBJ1-2, with a weak D call TRBD1 (6 bases). V shed 3 bases and J shed 1 base, with 12 bases lying between them. The CDR3 runs to 15 residues. CDR1 is SEHNR, CDR2 FQNEAQ, per germline (reference sequence). The CDR3 protein is CASSFSRGVNYGYTF. Here the CDR3 DNA reads TGTGCCAGCAGCTTTAGCAGGGGCGTTAACTATGGCTACACCTTC.

The rearrangement uses TRBV30 and TRBJ2-5; perhaps TRBD2 as D (5 bases). The germline CDR1 and CDR2 sequences are GTSNPN and SVGIG (reference sequence). The germline V and J ends were trimmed by 4 bases and 4 bases, with 7 bases remaining between them. The CDR3 is made up of 11 amino acids. The CDR3 reads CAWMEVETQYF. The DNA for the CDR3 is TGTGCCTGGATGGAGGTAGAGACCCAGTACTTC.

The rearrangement uses TRBV7-2 and TRBJ2-7; D tentatively fits TRBD1 or TRBD2 (6 bases each). The CDR3 covers 12 residues. Germline values: CDR1 SGHTA, CDR2 FQGNSA. Trimming removed 6 bases at V and 7 bases at J, with 13 bases between. The CDR3 reads CASRQGGREQYF. The CDR3 nucleotides read TGTGCCAGCAGACAGGGAGGAAGAGAGCAGTACTTC.